The clone carrying this TCR beta chain was detected only a few times. This entry is derived from a study of regulatory T cells in long-lasting Graves disease. Time point given: newly diagnosed GD, antithyroid drugs for less than 3 months. From PBMCs, RNA was extracted and then used to make the TCR library. Investigators prepared the TCR beta libraries by applying iRepertoire HTBI primers and Arm-PCR of CDR3 regions. Each CDR3 protein is one row after TCRdb ran MiXCR on the multiplex PCR reads. Of around 500,000 distinct CDR3 sequences in the sample, more than 15% were seen once. This sample also belongs to another study, concerning T cells in Graves' hyperthyroidism and ophthalmopathy. That investigation notes: Graves' hyperthyroidism without ophthalmopathy progression within 18 months was termed stable.

Here the sequenced sample was peripheral blood mononuclear cells (PBMCs), taken at new diagnosis, from a patient treated with antithyroid drugs. The TCR sequence derives from a woman aged 35-65 years with Graves disease.

CDR3 coding DNA: TGTGCCAGCAGTTCGGGGGAGCGGGGTGAGCAGTTCTTC. This encodes CASSSGERGEQFF. The V call is TRBV2, the J call TRBJ2-1; the match to TRBD2 covers 7 bases. V trimming: 5 bases; J trimming: 9 bases; junction bases outside the gene matches: 7. Germline V CDR1 and CDR2: SNHLY, FYNNEI. This CDR3 has 13 amino acids.